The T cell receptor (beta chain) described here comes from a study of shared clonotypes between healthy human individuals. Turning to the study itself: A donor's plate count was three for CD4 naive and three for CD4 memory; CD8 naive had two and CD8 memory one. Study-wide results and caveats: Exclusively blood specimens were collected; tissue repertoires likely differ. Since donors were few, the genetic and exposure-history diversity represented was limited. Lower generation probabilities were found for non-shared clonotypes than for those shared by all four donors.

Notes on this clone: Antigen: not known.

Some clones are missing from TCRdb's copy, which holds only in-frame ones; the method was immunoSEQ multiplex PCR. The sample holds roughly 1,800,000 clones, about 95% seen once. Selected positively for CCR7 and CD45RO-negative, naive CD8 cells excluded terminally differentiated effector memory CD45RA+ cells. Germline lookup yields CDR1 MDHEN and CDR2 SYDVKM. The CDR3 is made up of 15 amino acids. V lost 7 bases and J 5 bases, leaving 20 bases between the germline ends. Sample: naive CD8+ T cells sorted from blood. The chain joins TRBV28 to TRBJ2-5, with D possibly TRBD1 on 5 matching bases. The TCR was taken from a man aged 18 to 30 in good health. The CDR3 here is CASKVRAQAGETQYF. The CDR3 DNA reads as TGTGCCAGCAAAGTTAGGGCGCAGGCAGGGGAGACCCAGTACTTC.